These 9 T cell receptor beta chains were all obtained from the same sample, sequenced in a study of shared clonotypes between healthy human individuals. The assay was immunoSEQ multiplex PCR, and TCRdb's table has in-frame clones only and misses some. The table has about 2.4 million clones, over 85% seen once; the top ten hold about 0.38%. The sequencing input was naive CD4+ T cells from PBMCs. The subset is: CD45RA+ positively selected. The receptors derive from a young man in good health. Some clones in this sample may be carry-over from other donors' samples.

The chain recombines TRBV11-2 with TRBJ1-3; D is unclear. The CDR3 loop spans 15 amino acids. Trimming stripped 5 bases from V and 9 bases from J, with 20 bases between. Germline V gives CDR1 SGHAT, CDR2 FQNNGV. The CDR3 here is CASSPRIASPRTIYF. Written as DNA, the CDR3 is TGTGCCAGCAGCCCCCGCATCGCGAGTCCGCGCACCATATATTTT.

This clone was counted a single time. J is TRBJ1-5 and V is TRBV29-1; D unresolved. V was pared by 4 bases and J by 3 bases, with 10 bases between. This CDR3 has 13 residues. CDR1 is SQVTM and CDR2 is ANQGSEA in the germline V gene. CDR3 amino acids: CSVAWGPNQPQHF. The CDR3 DNA sequence: TGCAGCGTTGCATGGGGTCCCAATCAGCCCCAGCATTTT.

The V and J genes are TRBV28 and TRBJ2-5; D ambiguous. The germline V gene encodes CDR1 MDHEN and CDR2 SYDVKM. This CDR3 has 12 amino acids. V was pared by 10 bases and J by 5 bases, with 14 bases between. The DNA of the CDR3 is TGTGCCACCAATACCTGGGGTGAGACCCAGTACTTC. Translating gives CATNTWGETQYF. Looking up the rest from reference TRBV28 and TRBJ2-5 gives the full variable domain: DVKVTQSSRYLVKRTGEKVFLECVQDMDHENMFWYRQDPGLGLRLIYFSYDVKMKEKGDIPEGYSVSREKKERFSLILESASTNQTSMYLCATNTWGETQYFGPGTRLLVL.

The V and J genes are TRBV18 and TRBJ1-1; 7 bases match TRBD1. This CDR3 has 16 amino acids. V trimming: 0 bases; J trimming: 10 bases; junction bases outside the gene matches: 14. The V gene's germline CDR1 is KGHSH and CDR2 LQKENI. The CDR3 reads CASSPPGQGERSVAFF. Written as DNA, the CDR3 is TGTGCCAGCTCACCACCAGGTCAGGGGGAGAGGAGTGTAGCTTTCTTT.

The chain links TRBV5-6 to TRBJ2-7; D unresolved. CDR1 is SGHDT, CDR2 YYEEEE, per germline. V was shortened by 4 bases and J by 3 bases, with 14 bases between the two germline ends. The CDR3 runs 14 residues. CDR3 in amino acids: CASSGGPGSYEQYF. CDR3 nucleotides: TGTGCCAGCAGCGGCGGCCCGGGCAGCTACGAGCAGTACTTC.

The chain is built from TRBV28 and TRBJ2-7, with 7 bases fitting TRBD2. With V trimmed by 6 bases and J by 1 base, 9 bases remained unmatched. Germline loops: CDR1 MDHEN, CDR2 SYDVKM. The CDR3 loop spans 15 amino acids. In nucleotides, the CDR3 is TGTGCCAGCAGCCCACGTGCAGCGGGATCCTACGAGCAGTACTTC. It is translated as CASSPRAAGSYEQYF.

The chain couples TRBV14 to TRBJ2-7; the D gene is possibly TRBD2 (6 bases). The CDR3 sequence is 17 residues long. CDR1 is SGHDN and CDR2 is FVKESK in the germline V gene. Trimming took off 2 bases at V and 6 bases at J, with 23 bases between the two ends. The CDR3 DNA reads as TGTGCCAGCAGCCAAAGCCCAAAAGTACCCATCGGGGGCGAGCAGTACTTC. This codes for CASSQSPKVPIGGEQYF.

This clone was seen a few times. This sample includes further DNA sequences coding for the same CDR3. The chain recombines TRBV29-1 with TRBJ1-1, with D hard to call. V lost 5 bases and J lost 0, with 4 bases in between. The CDR3 is 11 residues long. Looked up from germline, CDR1 is SQVTM and CDR2 is ANQGSEA. In DNA form, the CDR3 reads TGCAGCGTTTCAGTGAACACTGAAGCTTTCTTT. It specifies CSVSVNTEAFF.

The chain joins TRBV4-1 to TRBJ1-3, with D possibly TRBD1 on 5 matching bases. Germline lookup yields CDR1 MGHRA and CDR2 YSYEKL. The CDR3 covers 16 residues. V lost 1 base, J lost 4 bases, and 14 bases lay in between. The CDR3 loop reads CASSQGEGRLGNTIYF. CDR3 nucleotide sequence: TGCGCCAGCAGCCAAGGAGAGGGGCGGCTGGGAAACACCATATATTTT.